This T cell receptor beta chain was identified during a study of blood T cell repertoires in COVID-19. Germline values: CDR1 SGHTS, CDR2 YDEGEE. Trimming took 2 bases from V and 9 from J; bases not matched to a gene: 12. This CDR3 spans 17 amino acids. Original handling: Amplification with reference gene primers provided the estimates of nucleated cell counts. Assay: immunoSEQ multiplex PCR; the TCRdb copy retains only in-frame clones and omits some. That table is the source of V, J and clone size, and D and trimming were worked out from the DNA. The repertoire holds 89,000 or so clones, with roughly 90% as singletons. During active infection, Seattle patients enrolled and were then monitored through disease.

The clonotype comes from a man aged 50 or older with COVID-19, enrolled during active disease. This sequence joins TRBV5-8 and TRBJ1-6; 9 bases are a match to TRBD1. Input material: peripheral blood. This chain's CDR3 is CASSLLKGTGIGSPLHF. The CDR3 DNA is TGTGCCAGCAGCTTACTAAAAGGGACAGGGATTGGTTCACCCCTCCACTTT. Variable domain in full (rest from reference TRBV5-8 and TRBJ1-6): EAGVTQSPTHLIKTRGQQATLRCSPISGHTSVYWYQQALGLGLQFLLWYDEGEERNRGNFPPRFSGRQFPNYSSELNVNALELEDSALYLCASSLLKGTGIGSPLHFGNGTRLTVT.